The 3 T cell receptor beta chains in this list originate from one sample, sequenced in a study of shared clonotypes between healthy human individuals. This table comes from immunoSEQ multiplex PCR, and its TCRdb copy is limited to in-frame clones, with some not included. The sample has around 2.3 million clones; more than 90% are singletons. The sequenced sample consisted of naive CD4+ T cells sorted from blood. Described subset: CD45RA+ positively selected. Receptors were obtained from a man aged 18 to 29 in good health.

This clone was detected only once. CDR3 DNA sequence: TGTGCCAGCAGCCCACAGGGACGGGGGGCTTTCTTT. It is translated as CASSPQGRGAFF. The V and J genes are TRBV11-2 and TRBJ1-1; the D gene is possibly TRBD1 (6 bases). CDR3 size: 12 residues. V lost 5 bases, J lost 11 bases, and 15 bases lay in between. The V gene's germline CDR1 is SGHAT and CDR2 FQNNGV.

J is TRBJ2-6 and V is TRBV5-1, with a weak D call TRBD1 (6 bases). CDR3 length equals 17 residues. Between the trimmed V and J ends, which lost 4 bases and 2 bases, there was a span of 16 bases. Germline V gives CDR1 SGHRS, CDR2 YFSETQ. In DNA, the CDR3 is TGCGCCAGCAGCCCGGGACATGAGGAGGCTGGGGCCAACGTCCTGACTTTC. This encodes CASSPGHEEAGANVLTF.

CDR3 in amino acids: CASSESSAVGETQYF. CDR3 coding DNA: TGCGCCAGCAGTGAGTCGTCAGCGGTAGGAGAGACCCAGTACTTC. The chain links TRBV10-2 to TRBJ2-5, with D tentatively TRBD2 (5 bases). This CDR3 spans 15 amino acids. CDR1 is WSHSY and CDR2 is SAAADI in the germline V gene. The V and J ends lost 0 bases and 4 bases respectively, with 12 bases between them.